These 22 T cell receptor beta chains share one sample of origin, sequenced in a study of blood T cell repertoires in COVID-19. Using immunoSEQ multiplex PCR, the repertoire was profiled, and TCRdb retains in-frame clones only, with some absent. Here the sample spans 200,000 to 250,000 clones, around 89% being singletons. What was sequenced was peripheral blood. These receptors all come from a woman aged 25-40 years with COVID-19, enrolled during active disease.

The chain recombines TRBV7-9 with TRBJ1-2; unclear D gene. Germline V lookup: CDR1 SEHNR, CDR2 FQNEAQ (reference sequence). This CDR3 has 13 residues. V was trimmed by 1 base and J by 8 bases, leaving 11 bases between them. DNA for the CDR3: TGTGCCAGCAGCTTAGAGGTGACGGGGGGCTACACCTTC. Translation gives CASSLEVTGGYTF.

A word on this clone: Other DNA variants within this sample encode the same CDR3. This rearrangement joins TRBV7-2 to TRBJ1-1; possible D gene TRBD1, 5 bases. Germline values: CDR1 SGHTA, CDR2 FQGNSA. CDR3 size: 13 residues. The ends were cut back, 5 bases at V and 1 base at J, with 8 bases in the middle. CDR3 sequence reads: CASSLTGNTEAFF. The DNA for the CDR3 is TGTGCCAGCAGCCTCACAGGGAACACTGAAGCTTTCTTT. Variable domain in full (rest from reference TRBV7-2 and TRBJ1-1): GAGVSQSPSNKVTEKGKDVELRCDPISGHTALYWYRQSLGQGLEFLIYFQGNSAPDKSGLPSDRFSAERTGGSVSTLTIQRTQQEDSAVYLCASSLTGNTEAFFGQGTRLTVV.

This clone occurred once. The chain carries TRBV9 and TRBJ2-3, with D possibly TRBD2 on 5 matching bases. This CDR3 contains 17 residues. Trimming took off 0 bases at V and 2 bases at J, with 16 bases between the two ends. Germline V gene lookup returns CDR1 SGDLS and CDR2 YYNGEE. The CDR3 is CASSVVGSVDYTDTQYF. CDR3 nucleotides: TGTGCCAGCAGCGTAGTGGGCTCAGTAGACTACACAGATACGCAGTATTTT.

CDR3 sequence (DNA): TGTGCCAGCAGCTTAGTGGGAGCGGGGGGGTCCTACGAGCAGTACTTC. This encodes CASSLVGAGGSYEQYF. J is TRBJ2-7 and V is TRBV7-2; 10 bases line up with TRBD2. V was clipped by 1 base and J by 1 base; unmatched bases: 4. Germline CDR1 is SGHTA and CDR2 is FQGNSA. CDR3 size: 16 residues.

The chain combines TRBV7-9 with TRBJ2-2; the D is unclear. CDR1 and CDR2 from the germline V gene are SEHNR and FQNEAQ (reference sequence). Deletions cut 3 bases from V and 6 bases from J, with 14 bases between. The CDR3 consists of 15 residues. The CDR3 DNA reads as TGTGCCAGCAGCTTCGCGCTCCCTCTACCCGGGGAGCTGTTTTTT. This encodes CASSFALPLPGELFF.

This clone came up once. The genes are TRBV7-9 and TRBJ2-2; D perhaps matches TRBD2 (5 bases). Trimming took off 1 base at V and 8 bases at J, with 20 bases between the two ends. Germline CDR1 and CDR2: SEHNR and FQNEAQ (reference sequence). This CDR3 has 17 residues. The CDR3: CASSLGGAGDVHGELFF. DNA for the CDR3: TGTGCCAGCAGCTTAGGAGGCGCCGGGGATGTTCATGGGGAGCTGTTTTTT.

The rearrangement uses TRBV18 and TRBJ2-3; TRBD2 agrees at 12 bases. Per germline, CDR1 KGHSH and CDR2 LQKENI. V shed 6 bases, J shed 0 bases, and the junction held 7 bases outside the gene matches. CDR3 length: 17 amino acids. CDR3 loop: CASSPGLAGSSTDTQYF. For the CDR3, the DNA is TGTGCCAGCTCCCCCGGACTAGCGGGGTCTAGCACAGATACGCAGTATTTT.

V gene TRBV24-1 combines with J gene TRBJ1-2; D remains unclear. Trimming left V 4 bases short and J 4 bases short, with 15 bases between. Germline V gives CDR1 KGHDR, CDR2 SFDVKD. This CDR3 has 15 residues. For the CDR3, the DNA is TGTGCCACCAGTGACCCTAACACGGAGTTCTATGGCTACACCTTC. It encodes CATSDPNTEFYGYTF.

V usage is TRBV3-1 (or the pseudogene TRBV3-2) and J usage is TRBJ2-7, with TRBD2 identical over 10 bases. V lost 6 bases to trimming and J lost 4 bases; unmatched junction nucleotides: 9. CDR3 length: 15 residues. Germline values: CDR1 LGHDT, CDR2 YNNKEL (reference sequence). Here the CDR3 DNA reads TGTGCCAGCAGGCCTATGGGACTAGCGCCGTACGAGCAGTACGTC. Encoded protein: CASRPMGLAPYEQYV.

The chain combines TRBV4-1 with TRBJ2-2; the match to TRBD2 covers 10 bases. V shed 0 bases and J 3 bases; nucleotides not matched to a gene: 4. Germline CDR1 MGHRA, CDR2 YSYEKL. The CDR3 is 17 amino acids. In DNA form, the CDR3 reads TGCGCCAGCAGCCAAGAAGCAGCGGGAGGGTACACCGGGGAGCTGTTTTTT. Its protein is CASSQEAAGGYTGELFF.

This clone was counted once. The rearrangement uses TRBV5-1 and TRBJ2-5; 10 nucleotides align to TRBD1. CDR3 length: 11 residues. Germline V gives CDR1 SGHRS, CDR2 YFSETQ. Germline trimming cut 3 bases from V and 12 bases from J; bases unmatched to any gene: 2. CDR3 in amino acids: CASSSGTGEYF. CDR3 nucleotides: TGCGCCAGCAGCTCCGGGACAGGGGAGTACTTC.

The chain recombines TRBV6-4 with TRBJ1-2, with TRBD1 matching 7 bases. Trimming took 6 bases from V and 7 from J; bases not matched to a gene: 8. CDR1 and CDR2 from the germline V gene are MRHNA and SNTAGT. The CDR3 loop spans 13 amino acids. The CDR3 coding sequence is TGTGCCAGCAGACAGGGGCCCCAAGGTGGCTACACCTTC. Protein product: CASRQGPQGGYTF.

The chain joins TRBV27 to TRBJ1-1; tentative D call: TRBD1 (5 bases). The germline gives CDR1 MNHEY, CDR2 SMNVEV (reference sequence). The V and J ends lost 0 bases and 1 base respectively, with 12 bases between them. This CDR3 spans 16 amino acids. This CDR3 is CASSLSIQGPNTEAFF. The CDR3 bases are TGTGCCAGCAGTTTATCGATCCAGGGTCCGAACACTGAAGCTTTCTTT.

V usage is TRBV6-5 and J usage is TRBJ2-1; D remains ambiguous. Trimming stripped 5 bases from V and 0 bases from J, with 8 bases between. Germline CDR1 and CDR2: MNHEY and SVGAGI. The CDR3 consists of 14 residues. CDR3 nucleotide sequence: TGTGCCAGCAGTCAGGATGGCTCCTACAATGAGCAGTTCTTC. It yields the protein CASSQDGSYNEQFF.

This chain connects TRBV5-1 to TRBJ1-5, with D possibly matching TRBD1 (6 bases). V was trimmed by 5 bases and J by 4 bases, leaving 10 bases between them. Germline V gives CDR1 SGHRS, CDR2 YFSETQ. The length of the CDR3 is 13 residues. The CDR3 DNA follows: TGCGCCAGCAGTGTACAGGGAAATCAGCCCCAGCATTTT. Its protein product is CASSVQGNQPQHF.

The chain links TRBV5-1 to TRBJ2-3, with 8 bases matching TRBD2. The germline V gene encodes CDR1 SGHRS and CDR2 YFSETQ. The CDR3 is 16 residues long. V gave up 1 base and J gave up 6 bases; unmatched junction bases: 10. CDR3 in DNA: TGCGCCAGCAGCTTGCTTGGCGGGGGGAATACGGATACGCAGTATTTT. Protein product: CASSLLGGGNTDTQYF.

With regard to this clone: The same CDR3 also results from other DNA sequences found in this sample. The chain combines TRBV25-1 with TRBJ2-6, with D unresolved. This CDR3 is built from 13 residues. Trimming left V 5 bases short and J 0 bases short, with 2 bases between. Per germline, CDR1 MGHDK and CDR2 SYGVNS. DNA of the CDR3: TGTGCCAGCAGTTACTCTGGGGCCAACGTCCTGACTTTC. Translated, it gives CASSYSGANVLTF. The whole variable domain, remainder taken from reference TRBV25-1 and TRBJ2-6, is EADIYQTPRYLVIGTGKKITLECSQTMGHDKMYWYQQDPGMELHLIHYSYGVNSTEKGDLSSESTVSRIRTEHFPLTLESARPSHTSQYLCASSYSGANVLTFGAGSRLTVL.

CDR3 region: CASSNRGSAGADTQYF. The CDR3 coding sequence is TGTGCCAGCAGCAACCGCGGTTCCGCCGGAGCGGATACGCAGTATTTT. The gene calls are TRBV11-2 and TRBJ2-3; D is unresolved. Trimming left V 5 bases short and J 6 bases short, with 21 bases between. Germline CDR1 SGHAT, CDR2 FQNNGV. The CDR3 extends over 16 amino acids.

The rearrangement joins TRBV5-1 to TRBJ2-3; TRBD2 matches 9 bases. The CDR3 is 16 residues long. Unmatched junction bases numbered 10, after V lost 6 bases and J lost 2 bases. Germline CDR1 SGHRS, CDR2 YFSETQ. The CDR3 DNA sequence: TGCGCCAGCACCAAGCACCGGACTAGCGACACAGATACGCAGTATTTT. This codes for CASTKHRTSDTDTQYF.

In its sample, this clone was seen once. CDR3 protein: CAWSLPGQMKYF. The CDR3 DNA is TGTGCCTGGAGTCTACCGGGACAGATGAAGTACTTC. The J gene is TRBJ2-5, the V gene TRBV30, with 7 nucleotides matching TRBD1. CDR1 is GTSNPN, CDR2 SVGIG, per germline (reference sequence). Losses at the gene ends were 2 bases for V and 12 bases for J; bases not matched to a gene: 9. The CDR3 is 12 amino acids.

This chain joins TRBV5-1 and TRBJ2-5; 11 bases align to TRBD2. Germline lookup yields CDR1 SGHRS and CDR2 YFSETQ. V trimming: 0 bases; J trimming: 4 bases; junction bases outside the gene matches: 2. CDR3 size: 15 residues. The CDR3 DNA follows: TGCGCCAGCAGCTTGGGACTAGCGGGGTCAGAGACCCAGTACTTC. Protein: CASSLGLAGSETQYF.

This chain links TRBV15 with TRBJ1-1, with D uncertain. CDR3 size: 15 residues. Germline CDR1 reads LNHNV; CDR2 reads YYDKDF (reference sequence). The ends were cut back, 3 bases at V and 0 bases at J, with 11 bases in the middle. CDR3 amino acids: CATSRRIELNTEAFF. For the CDR3, the DNA is TGTGCCACCAGCAGGAGGATTGAGTTGAACACTGAAGCTTTCTTT. Looking up the rest from reference TRBV15 and TRBJ1-1 gives the full variable domain: DAMVIQNPRYQVTQFGKPVTLSCSQTLNHNVMYWYQQKSSQAPKLLFHYYDKDFNNEADTPDNFQSRRPNTSFCFLDIRSPGLGDTAMYLCATSRRIELNTEAFFGQGTRLTVV.